A selection of T cell receptor beta chains follows, all from one sample in a study of T cell responses to AZD1222 COVID-19 vaccine. Clones were read by immunoSEQ multiplex PCR, and TCRdb kept only the in-frame ones, dropping some. In the table there are roughly 140,000 clones, over 80% of which are singletons. This specimen was peripheral blood, taken 28 days after the second AZD1222 dose. Source of these receptors: an adult who received the AZD1222 COVID-19 vaccine. Both conserved end residues are part of each CDR3. Each record gives: D gene, J gene, clone size, V gene, CDR3 protein, CDR3 DNA. The D gene is left open where the match is weak. Clone size appears in some rows only: once, few, many, or a class for an expanded clone.

>NA|TRBJ2-7|NA|TRBV23-1
CASSQSRGKSYEQYF
TGCGCCAGCAGTCAATCTCGAGGGAAGTCCTACGAGCAGTACTTC
>TRBD1|TRBJ2-2|NA|TRBV28
CASKTTGPTGELFF
TGTGCCAGCAAAACGACAGGGCCCACCGGGGAGCTGTTTTTT
>NA|TRBJ2-1|NA|TRBV7-6
CASSLEGGRARYNEQFF
TGTGCCAGCAGCTTAGAGGGGGGGAGGGCCCGTTACAATGAGCAGTTCTTC
>NA|TRBJ1-4|NA|TRBV19
CASRREEKLFF
TGTGCCAGTAGGCGAGAAGAAAAACTGTTTTTT
>NA|TRBJ1-3|NA|TRBV9
CASSNQVPGNTIYF
TGTGCCAGCAGCAATCAGGTTCCTGGAAACACCATATATTTT
>NA|TRBJ2-1|NA|TRBV7-6
CASSLIEGGDYNEQFF
TGTGCCAGCAGCTTAATTGAGGGGGGCGACTACAATGAGCAGTTCTTC
>TRBD2|TRBJ2-2|NA|TRBV7-2
CASSSLAASTGELFF
TGTGCCAGCAGCTCACTAGCGGCGAGCACCGGGGAGCTGTTTTTT
>NA|TRBJ1-2|once|TRBV19
CASNAGLYGYTF
TGTGCCAGTAATGCAGGCCTCTATGGCTACACCTTC
>NA|TRBJ2-2|NA|TRBV24-1
CATSDPPGSGVNTGELFF
TGTGCCACCAGTGATCCCCCGGGTAGCGGAGTTAACACCGGGGAGCTGTTTTTT
>NA|TRBJ2-4|NA|TRBV6-5
CASRAPGVENIQYF
TGTGCCAGCAGAGCCCCGGGAGTGGAAAACATTCAGTACTTC
>NA|TRBJ1-5|NA|TRBV10-3
CAIGGFRNQPQHF
TGTGCCATTGGGGGTTTTAGGAATCAGCCCCAGCATTTT
>NA|TRBJ1-4|NA|TRBV7-6
CASSLRPTATNEKLFF
TGTGCCAGCAGCTTAAGGCCGACAGCCACTAATGAAAAACTGTTTTTT
>NA|TRBJ1-5|once|TRBV6-2/TRBV6-3
CASSYEGKPQHF
TGTGCCAGCAGTTACGAGGGGAAGCCCCAGCATTTT
>NA|TRBJ1-4|NA|TRBV7-2
CASSLGQYNEKLFF
TGTGCCAGCAGCCTAGGACAGTATAATGAAAAACTGTTTTTT
>NA|TRBJ1-2|once|TRBV5-8
CASSLGPLYGYTF
TGTGCCAGCAGCTTGGGACCCCTCTATGGCTACACCTTC
>NA|TRBJ2-2|few|TRBV12-3/TRBV12-4
CASSQWDTGELFF
TGTGCCAGCAGTCAATGGGACACCGGGGAGCTGTTTTTT
>NA|TRBJ1-1|NA|TRBV11-1
CASRQGSTEAFF
TGTGCCAGCAGACAGGGCTCCACTGAAGCTTTCTTT
>NA|TRBJ1-4|NA|TRBV27
CASSWRESEKLFF
TGTGCCAGCAGCTGGAGGGAAAGTGAAAAACTGTTTTTT
>TRBD1|TRBJ1-1|NA|TRBV6-1
CASSEFTRGLNTEAFF
TGTGCCAGCAGTGAATTTACCAGGGGGCTCAACACTGAAGCTTTCTTT
>NA|TRBJ1-2|NA|TRBV28
CASRLTGGLGYTF
TGTGCCAGCAGGTTGACAGGTGGTTTAGGCTACACCTTC
>NA|TRBJ1-6|NA|TRBV25-1
CASKLNSVRNSPLHF
TGTGCCAGCAAACTCAACAGCGTTCGAAATTCACCCCTCCACTTT
>NA|TRBJ2-3|NA|TRBV5-1
CASSPPGQITDTQYF
TGCGCCAGCAGCCCCCCGGGACAAATCACAGATACGCAGTATTTT
>NA|TRBJ1-1|few|TRBV4-1
CASSQGPWGLTGTEAFF
TGCGCCAGCAGCCAAGGCCCTTGGGGCCTGACTGGGACTGAAGCTTTCTTT
>NA|TRBJ1-2|NA|TRBV29-1
CSVSQGSYGYTF
TGCAGCGTCTCACAGGGTAGCTATGGCTACACCTTC
>TRBD2|TRBJ2-7|NA|TRBV6-2/TRBV6-3
CASSLAGGSYEQYF
TGTGCCAGCAGTCTAGCGGGAGGCTCCTACGAGCAGTACTTC
>NA|TRBJ2-6|NA|TRBV6-4
CASSGASTGSGANVLTF
TGTGCCAGCAGTGGGGCCTCCACCGGGTCTGGGGCCAACGTCCTGACTTTC
>NA|TRBJ2-1|few|TRBV28
CASSLIYNEQFF
TGTGCCAGCAGTTTAATTTACAATGAGCAGTTCTTC
>NA|TRBJ2-7|once|TRBV28
CASRPTRFGGEQYF
TGTGCCAGCAGGCCGACGCGTTTCGGGGGCGAGCAGTACTTC
>NA|TRBJ2-7|NA|TRBV12-3/TRBV12-4
CASSFVESSEQYF
TGTGCCAGCAGTTTTGTGGAGTCTTCGGAGCAGTACTTC
>NA|TRBJ2-1|NA|TRBV7-3
CASSLTFSSRTSINNEQFF
TGTGCCAGCAGCTTAACGTTTTCCTCGCGGACGAGCATCAACAATGAGCAGTTCTTC
>NA|TRBJ2-2|once|TRBV28
CASSLKRPGELFF
TGTGCCAGCAGTTTAAAGCGACCCGGGGAGCTGTTTTTT
>NA|TRBJ1-5|NA|TRBV6-2/TRBV6-3
CASSYTGQPQHF
TGTGCCAGCAGTTATACGGGTCAGCCCCAGCATTTT
>TRBD2|TRBJ2-1|once|TRBV29-1
CSVLLDVGREGYNEQFF
TGCAGCGTTCTGCTAGACGTAGGGCGGGAGGGGTACAATGAGCAGTTCTTC
>TRBD1|TRBJ1-1|NA|TRBV28
CATPGPGQATMNTEAFF
TGTGCCACTCCCGGACCGGGACAGGCTACCATGAACACTGAAGCTTTCTTT
>NA|TRBJ1-2|NA|TRBV30
CAWSVRDRGSGYTF
TGTGCCTGGAGTGTAAGAGACAGAGGATCAGGCTACACCTTC
>TRBD1|TRBJ2-7|NA|TRBV9
CASSVAGQGYEQYF
TGTGCCAGCAGCGTAGCGGGACAGGGTTACGAGCAGTACTTC